This T cell receptor beta chain stems from a study of OX40 agonist ivuxolimab in advanced cancers. Overall study context: Every patient in dose escalation had hepatocellular carcinoma, melanoma, renal cell or head and neck cancer.

Data came from immunoSEQ multiplex PCR; TCRdb stores just in-frame clones and leaves some out. Of about 100,000 clones listed, approximately 89% are singletons. Trimming stripped 5 bases from V and 1 base from J, with 13 bases between. This CDR3 is built from 15 residues. The germline V gene has CDR1 SGHVS and CDR2 FNYEAQ. V gene TRBV7-6 combines with J gene TRBJ2-3; D call uncertain. This TCR derives from an adult with an advanced solid tumor such as melanoma, head and neck, liver or kidney cancer. The sample consisted of CD4+ or CD8+ T cells sorted from blood, taken in a trial of the OX40 agonist ivuxolimab. The CDR3 sequence: CASSENRVGTDTQYF. The CDR3 nucleotides read TGTGCCAGCAGCGAAAATCGGGTGGGCACAGATACGCAGTATTTT.